Below, 3 T cell receptor beta chains from the same sample are listed, as sequenced in a study of OX40 agonist ivuxolimab in advanced cancers. The data were produced by immunoSEQ multiplex PCR, yet TCRdb's version contains in-frame clones alone and is incomplete. The repertoire holds about 62,000 clones, with around 85% as singletons. Sample: CD4+ or CD8+ T cells sorted from blood, taken in a trial of the OX40 agonist ivuxolimab. Every receptor here comes from an adult with an advanced solid tumor such as melanoma, head and neck, liver or kidney cancer.

This rearrangement joins TRBV7-9 to TRBJ2-7; D possibly corresponds to TRBD1 (5 bases). Trimming pared 2 bases from V and 3 bases from J, leaving 11 bases between. Germline-derived CDR1 and CDR2 are SEHNR and FQNEAQ (reference sequence). The CDR3 sequence is 14 residues long. Here the CDR3 reads CASSLYAQGYEQYF. The CDR3 coding sequence is TGTGCCAGCAGCTTATATGCCCAGGGCTACGAGCAGTACTTC. Full variable domain (rest looked up from reference TRBV7-9 and TRBJ2-7): DTGVSQNPRHKITKRGQNVTFRCDPISEHNRLYWYRQTLGQGPEFLTYFQNEAQLEKSRLLSDRFSAERPKGSFSTLEIQRTEQGDSAMYLCASSLYAQGYEQYFGPGTRLTVT.

The table lists this clone with a count of one. The rearrangement joins TRBV7-8 to TRBJ2-1; D might be TRBD2 (7 bases). The germline gives CDR1 SGHVS, CDR2 FQNEAQ. With 6 bases removed from V and 7 bases from J, the gap between germline ends came to 19 bases. The CDR3 is 15 residues long. The CDR3 region is CASRPRGGGVNEQFF. In nucleotides, the CDR3 is TGTGCCAGCAGACCCAGAGGGGGGGGTGTTAATGAGCAGTTCTTC.

This chain connects TRBV5-1 to TRBJ2-1; the D gene is possibly TRBD1 (6 bases). This CDR3 comprises 15 residues. Germline assignment: CDR1 SGHRS and CDR2 YFSETQ. With 5 bases removed from V and 8 bases from J, the gap between germline ends came to 20 bases. The CDR3 DNA is TGCGCCAGCAGGGCCGGGACGCAGGGGTCCCATGAGCAGTTCTTC. It yields the protein CASRAGTQGSHEQFF. The whole variable domain, filled in from reference TRBV5-1 and TRBJ2-1, reads KAGVTQTPRYLIKTRGQQVTLSCSPISGHRSVSWYQQTPGQGLQFLFEYFSETQRNKGNFPGRFSGRQFSNSRSEMNVSTLELGDSALYLCASRAGTQGSHEQFFGPGTRLTVL.